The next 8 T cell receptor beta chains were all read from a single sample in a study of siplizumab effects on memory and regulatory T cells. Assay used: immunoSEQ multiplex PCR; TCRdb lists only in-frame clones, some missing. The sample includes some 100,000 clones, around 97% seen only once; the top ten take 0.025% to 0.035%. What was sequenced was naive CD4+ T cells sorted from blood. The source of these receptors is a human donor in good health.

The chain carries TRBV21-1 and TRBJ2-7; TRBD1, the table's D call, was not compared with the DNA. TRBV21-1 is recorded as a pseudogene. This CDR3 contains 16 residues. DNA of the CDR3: TGTGCCAGCAGCAAGTTGGGACAGGGAGGCGACCACGAGCAGTACTTC. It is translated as CASSKLGQGGDHEQYF.

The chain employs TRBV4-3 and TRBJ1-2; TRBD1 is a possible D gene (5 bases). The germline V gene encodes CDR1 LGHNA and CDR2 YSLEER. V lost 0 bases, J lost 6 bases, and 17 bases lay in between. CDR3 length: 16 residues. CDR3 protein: CASSQDLGAGMDGYTF. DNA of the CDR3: TGCGCCAGCAGCCAAGATCTCGGGGCAGGGATGGATGGCTACACCTTC.

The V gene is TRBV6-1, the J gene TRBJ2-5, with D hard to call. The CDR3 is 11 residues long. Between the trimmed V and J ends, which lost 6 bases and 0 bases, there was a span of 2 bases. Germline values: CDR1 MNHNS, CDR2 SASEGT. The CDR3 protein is CASRYQETQYF. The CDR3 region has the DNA TGTGCCAGCAGGTACCAAGAGACCCAGTACTTC.

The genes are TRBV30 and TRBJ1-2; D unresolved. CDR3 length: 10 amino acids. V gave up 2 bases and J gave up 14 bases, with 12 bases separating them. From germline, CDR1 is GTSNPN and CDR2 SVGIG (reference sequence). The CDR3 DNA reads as TGTGCCTGGAGTTTGACGGATCTTACCTTC. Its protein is CAWSLTDLTF.

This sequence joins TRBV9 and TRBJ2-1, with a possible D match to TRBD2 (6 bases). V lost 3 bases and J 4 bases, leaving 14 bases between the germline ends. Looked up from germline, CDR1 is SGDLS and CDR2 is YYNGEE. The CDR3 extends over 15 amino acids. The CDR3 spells CASSGGLGGYNEQFF. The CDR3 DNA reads TGTGCCAGCAGCGGGGGACTCGGGGGATACAATGAGCAGTTCTTC.

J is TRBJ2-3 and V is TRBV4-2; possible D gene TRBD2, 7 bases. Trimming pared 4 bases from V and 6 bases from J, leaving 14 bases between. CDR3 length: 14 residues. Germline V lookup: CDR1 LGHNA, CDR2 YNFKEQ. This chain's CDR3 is CASSLGGPWDTQYF. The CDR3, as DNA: TGTGCCAGCAGCCTCGGGGGGCCATGGGATACGCAGTATTTT.

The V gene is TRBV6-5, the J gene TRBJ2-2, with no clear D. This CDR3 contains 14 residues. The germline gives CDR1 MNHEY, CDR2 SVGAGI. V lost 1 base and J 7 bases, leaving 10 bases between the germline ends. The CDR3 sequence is CASSYYFDDGELFF. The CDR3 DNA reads TGTGCCAGCAGTTACTATTTTGATGACGGGGAGCTGTTTTTT.

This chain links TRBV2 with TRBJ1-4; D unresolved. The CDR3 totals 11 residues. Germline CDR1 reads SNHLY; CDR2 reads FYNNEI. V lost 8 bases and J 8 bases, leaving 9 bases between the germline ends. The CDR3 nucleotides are TGTGCCAGCCGGGAACCAGAAAAACTGTTTTTT. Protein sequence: CASREPEKLFF.